The clone carrying this T cell receptor beta chain was detected only a few times. As yet, its antigen is unknown. TCRdb fed the 5' RACE reads into MiXCR, producing one record per CDR3 protein. The profile shows roughly 720,000 distinct CDR3 sequences, roughly 18% of them singletons. The data belong to a study of identical twins. Notes on the study in general: Low generation probability was overrepresented in out-of-frame alpha sequences shared by twins.

V was pared by 6 bases and J by 2 bases, with 8 bases between. Germline V gives CDR1 KGHDR, CDR2 SFDVKD. The CDR3 loop spans 13 amino acids. This same sample was also part of a study on T cells expressing NK-cell markers.

The rearrangement links TRBV24-1 to TRBJ2-3; no definite D call. The sequencing input was PBMCs. This receptor was obtained from a woman aged 18-29 years in good health. The CDR3 reads CATSQLPTDTQYF. The CDR3 coding sequence is TGTGCCACCAGTCAGCTCCCCACAGATACGCAGTATTTT.